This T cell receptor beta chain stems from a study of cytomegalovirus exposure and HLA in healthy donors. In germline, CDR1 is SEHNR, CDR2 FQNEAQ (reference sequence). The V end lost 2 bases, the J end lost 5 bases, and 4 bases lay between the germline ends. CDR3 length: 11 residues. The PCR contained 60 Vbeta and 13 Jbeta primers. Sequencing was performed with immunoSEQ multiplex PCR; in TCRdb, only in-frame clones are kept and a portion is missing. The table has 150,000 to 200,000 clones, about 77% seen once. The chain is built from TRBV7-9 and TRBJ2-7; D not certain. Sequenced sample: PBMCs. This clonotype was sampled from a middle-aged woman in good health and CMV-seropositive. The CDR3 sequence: CASSLIDEQYF. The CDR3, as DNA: TGTGCCAGCAGCTTAATCGACGAGCAGTACTTC.